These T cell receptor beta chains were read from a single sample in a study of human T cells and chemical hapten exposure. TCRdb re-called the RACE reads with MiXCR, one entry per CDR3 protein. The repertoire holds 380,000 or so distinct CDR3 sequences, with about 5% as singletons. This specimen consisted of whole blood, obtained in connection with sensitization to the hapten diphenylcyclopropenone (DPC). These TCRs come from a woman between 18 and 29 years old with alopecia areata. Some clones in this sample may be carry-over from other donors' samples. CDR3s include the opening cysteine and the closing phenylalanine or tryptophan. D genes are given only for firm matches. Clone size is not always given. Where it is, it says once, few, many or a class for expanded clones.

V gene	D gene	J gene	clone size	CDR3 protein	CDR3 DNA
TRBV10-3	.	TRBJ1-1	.	CAISEAGNTEAFF	TGTGCCATCAGTGAAGCGGGGAACACTGAAGCTTTCTTT
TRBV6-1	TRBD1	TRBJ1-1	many	CASSESWDRGRREAFF	TGTGCCAGCAGTGAGAGCTGGGACAGGGGCCGAAGGGAAGCTTTCTTT
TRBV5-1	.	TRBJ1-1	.	CASRESNTEAFF	TGCGCCAGCAGGGAATCAAACACTGAAGCTTTCTTT
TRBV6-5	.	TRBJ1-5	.	CASKRGPEQPQHF	TGTGCCAGCAAACGGGGGCCCGAGCAGCCCCAGCATTTT
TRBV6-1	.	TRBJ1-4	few	CATEASSTNEKLFF	TGTGCCACAGAGGCATCCTCAACTAATGAAAAACTGTTTTTT
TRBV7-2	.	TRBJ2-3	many	CASSLGTIQTAYF	TGTGCCAGCAGCTTAGGGACCATTCAGACAGCGTATTTT
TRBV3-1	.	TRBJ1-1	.	CASSQAPRGQGGTEAFF	TGTGCCAGCAGCCAAGCCCCCCGTGGTCAAGGGGGGACTGAAGCTTTCTTT
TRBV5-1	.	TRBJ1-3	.	CASSLSPGGNTIYF	TGCGCCAGCAGCTTGAGTCCAGGTGGAAACACCATATATTTT
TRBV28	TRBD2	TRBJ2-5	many	CASWPGGGWETQYF	TGTGCCAGCTGGCCCGGGGGGGGTTGGGAGACCCAGTACTTC
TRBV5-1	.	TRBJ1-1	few	CASSLGGFEAFF	TGCGCCAGCAGCTTGGGAGGGTTTGAAGCTTTCTTT
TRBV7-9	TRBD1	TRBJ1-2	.	CASSLPYAQGKDDYTF	TGTGCCAGCAGCTTACCGTACGCACAGGGGAAGGACGACTACACCTTC
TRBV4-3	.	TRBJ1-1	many	CASSQEAEGEAFF	TGCGCCAGCAGCCAAGAGGCCGAAGGGGAAGCTTTCTTT
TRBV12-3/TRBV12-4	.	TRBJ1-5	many	CASSPRFRANKQPQHF	TGTGCCAGCAGTCCCCGGTTCAGGGCCAACAAACAGCCCCAGCATTTT
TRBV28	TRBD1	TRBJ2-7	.	CASTGLDRNYEQYF	TGTGCCAGTACCGGGTTGGACAGGAACTACGAGCAGTACTTC
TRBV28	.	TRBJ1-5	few	CASSSRTEYSNQPQHF	TGTGCCAGCAGTTCTCGGACAGAATATAGCAATCAGCCCCAGCATTTT
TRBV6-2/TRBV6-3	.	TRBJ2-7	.	CASSYGGTAYSYEQYF	TGTGCCAGCAGTTACGGCGGGACAGCGTACTCCTACGAGCAGTACTTC
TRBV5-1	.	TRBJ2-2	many	CASMRAEAGELFF	TGCGCCAGCATGCGAGCGGAGGCAGGGGAGCTGTTTTTT
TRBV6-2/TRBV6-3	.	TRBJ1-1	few	CASGRLPGLFTEAFF	TGTGCCAGCGGCCGACTTCCAGGGCTTTTCACTGAAGCTTTCTTT
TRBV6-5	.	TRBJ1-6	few	CASSPQPGSPLHF	TGTGCCAGCAGTCCCCAGCCGGGTTCACCCCTCCACTTT
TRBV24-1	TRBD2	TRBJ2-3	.	CATSDFSGGRTDTQYF	TGTGCCACCAGTGATTTTAGCGGGGGGAGGACAGATACGCAGTATTTT
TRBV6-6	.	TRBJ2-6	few	CASVRDRSSSGANVLTF	TGTGCCAGCGTCCGGGACCGCAGTTCTTCTGGGGCCAACGTCCTGACTTTC
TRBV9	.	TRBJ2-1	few	CASSSNLRGPYNEQFF	TGTGCCAGCAGCTCCAATTTGCGGGGCCCCTACAATGAGCAGTTCTTC
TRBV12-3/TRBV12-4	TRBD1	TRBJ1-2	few	CASSSPETGYYGYTF	TGTGCCAGCAGCTCACCCGAGACAGGGTATTATGGCTACACCTTC
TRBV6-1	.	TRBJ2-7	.	CASSIQEKGSEQYF	TGTGCCAGCAGTATACAGGAAAAGGGGTCCGAGCAGTACTTC
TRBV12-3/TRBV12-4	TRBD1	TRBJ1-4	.	CASSLPFGQENNEKLFF	TGTGCCAGCAGTTTACCCTTCGGACAGGAAAATAATGAAAAACTGTTTTTT
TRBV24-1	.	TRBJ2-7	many	CATASTGAYEQYF	TGTGCCACTGCGTCCACAGGAGCCTACGAGCAGTACTTC
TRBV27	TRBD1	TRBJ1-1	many	CASRRQGSVAFF	TGTGCCAGTAGACGACAGGGGAGCGTGGCTTTCTTT
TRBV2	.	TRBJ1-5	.	CASSEAGALKPQHF	TGTGCCAGCAGTGAGGCAGGGGCGCTTAAGCCCCAGCATTTT
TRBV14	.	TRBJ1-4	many	CASSQGSGLVEKLFF	TGTGCCAGCAGCCAAGGTTCAGGGCTTGTCGAAAAACTGTTTTTT
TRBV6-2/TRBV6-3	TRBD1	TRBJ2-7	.	CASSYPTYRTGGTYEQYF	TGTGCCAGCAGTTACCCGACTTACCGGACAGGGGGAACCTACGAGCAGTACTTC
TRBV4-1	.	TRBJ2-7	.	CASSLQNQGTYEQYF	TGCGCCAGCAGCCTCCAGAACCAGGGAACCTACGAGCAGTACTTC
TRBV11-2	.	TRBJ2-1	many	CASSGRDPPSQDEQFF	TGTGCCAGCAGCGGTCGGGACCCCCCCTCTCAGGATGAGCAGTTCTTC
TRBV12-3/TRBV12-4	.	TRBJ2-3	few	CASSFVLRGGSTQYF	TGTGCCAGCAGTTTTGTGTTGAGGGGGGGCTCTACGCAGTATTTT
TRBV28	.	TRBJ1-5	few	CASLSVSNQPQHF	TGTGCCAGTTTATCGGTGAGCAATCAGCCCCAGCATTTT
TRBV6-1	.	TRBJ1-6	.	CASSEKRLVSPLHF	TGTGCCAGCAGTGAAAAACGGCTGGTATCACCCCTCCACTTT
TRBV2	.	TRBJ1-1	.	CASKTDQEAFF	TGTGCCAGCAAGACCGACCAGGAAGCTTTCTTT
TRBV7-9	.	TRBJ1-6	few	CASSGQSPPLHF	TGTGCCAGCAGTGGTCAGTCGCCACCCCTCCACTTT
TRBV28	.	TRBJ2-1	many	CASSSSIRTNEQFF	TGTGCCAGCAGTTCTTCCATCCGAACCAATGAGCAGTTCTTC
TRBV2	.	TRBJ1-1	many	CASRRQEGTEAFF	TGTGCCAGCAGGAGACAGGAGGGCACTGAAGCTTTCTTT
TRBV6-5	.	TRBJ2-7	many	CASRRLDQSGEQYF	TGTGCCAGCAGGCGTTTGGACCAGAGTGGGGAGCAGTACTTC